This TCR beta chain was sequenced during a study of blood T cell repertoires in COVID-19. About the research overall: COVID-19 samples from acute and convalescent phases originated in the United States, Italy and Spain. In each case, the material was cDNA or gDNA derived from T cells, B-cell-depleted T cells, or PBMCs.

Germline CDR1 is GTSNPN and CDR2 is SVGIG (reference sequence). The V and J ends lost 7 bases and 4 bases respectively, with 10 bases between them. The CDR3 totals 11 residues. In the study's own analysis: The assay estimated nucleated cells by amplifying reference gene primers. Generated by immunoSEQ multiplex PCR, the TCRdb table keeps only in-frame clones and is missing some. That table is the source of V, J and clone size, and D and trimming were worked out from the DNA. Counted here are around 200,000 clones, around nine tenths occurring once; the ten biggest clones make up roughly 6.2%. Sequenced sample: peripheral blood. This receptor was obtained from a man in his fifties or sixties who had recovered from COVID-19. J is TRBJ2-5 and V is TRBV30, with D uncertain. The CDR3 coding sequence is TGTGCCTTGTTCGCAGGAGAGACCCAGTACTTC. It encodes CALFAGETQYF.